One and the same sample provided the 26 T cell receptor beta chains below, sequenced in a study of Graves' ophthalmopathy and Graves' hyperthyroidism (dated 2018 in TCRdb). Sequenced on an Illumina HiSeq 2000. For repertoire sequencing, TCR beta CDR3 regions were amplified from RNA transcripts. A first-round RT-PCR used HTBI primers with the Qiagen OneStep RT-PCR kit, followed by a second-round multiplex PCR, size selection and purification. The public reads were quality trimmed at Q25 with fastp and then assembled into clones with MiXCR by TCRdb, keeping productive beta chains. Each entry merges the rows of one CDR3 protein and shows their most common DNA and genes. In all, the sample holds 150,000 to 200,000 distinct CDR3 sequences, and around 40% of those were seen once. Nearly 9% of the sample lies in the top ten. The sample consisted of peripheral blood. These receptors all stem from a young man with Graves' ophthalmopathy. Donor details come from another sample of the same person, matched by shared clones.

Concerning this clonotype itself: The junction and the germline gene differ at one end; a read error may be behind it. V and J are TRBV11-1 and TRBJ2-7, with 8 bases lining up with TRBD1. This CDR3 region has 15 residues. Germline-derived CDR1 and CDR2 are SGHAT and FQDESV (reference sequence). CDR3 sequence (DNA): TGTGCCAGCAGCCCGCGACAGGGGATCTCCTACGAGCAATACTTC. Translated: CASSPRQGISYEQYF.

Many counts were recorded for this clonotype. V usage is TRBV5-1 and J usage is TRBJ2-7; 8 bases agree with TRBD2. J gave up 1 base and V 1 base, and 4 bases lay outside the gene matches. This CDR3 contains 15 residues. CDR1 is SGHRS and CDR2 is YFSETQ in the germline V gene. The chain's CDR3 is CASSLSSGGSYEQYF. The CDR3 DNA sequence: TGCGCCAGCAGCTTGTCCAGCGGGGGATCCTACGAGCAGTACTTC. Using reference TRBV5-1 and TRBJ2-7 for the parts outside the CDR3, the full variable domain is KAGVTQTPRYLIKTRGQQVTLSCSPISGHRSVSWYQQTPGQGLQFLFEYFSETQRNKGNFPGRFSGRQFSNSRSEMNVSTLELGDSALYLCASSLSSGGSYEQYFGPGTRLTVT.

The gene calls are TRBV27 and TRBJ2-7; no firm D call. This CDR3 has 15 amino acids. Germline V lookup: CDR1 MNHEY, CDR2 SMNVEV (reference sequence). Trimming pared 2 bases from V and 2 bases from J, leaving 13 bases between. This CDR3 reads CASSLRASVPYEQYF. In DNA, the CDR3 is TGTGCCAGCAGTTTACGTGCGTCCGTCCCCTACGAGCAGTACTTC.

This sequence joins TRBV6-5 and TRBJ1-2, with TRBD1 as a possible D gene (5 bases). Per germline, CDR1 MNHEY and CDR2 SVGAGI. CDR3 length: 14 amino acids. V shed 0 bases and J shed 7 bases, with 12 bases lying between them. The CDR3 loop is CASSYSRGAPGYTF. As DNA, the CDR3 is TGTGCCAGCAGTTACTCGAGAGGGGCTCCTGGCTACACCTTC.

Ten or more counts support this clonotype. The V gene is TRBV6-2 or TRBV6-3, the J gene TRBJ2-2; D might be TRBD2 (5 bases). V shed 2 bases and J shed 7 bases, with 8 bases lying between them. Germline assignment: CDR1 MNHEY and CDR2 SVGEGT. The CDR3 has 13 residues. The CDR3 DNA reads TGTGCCAGCAGTTACGGGGAGAACGGGGAGCTGTTTTTT. Its protein is CASSYGENGELFF.

This clonotype was recorded many times. The chain uses TRBV28 and TRBJ1-1; D gene uncertain. CDR3 length: 11 amino acids. Germline loops: CDR1 MDHEN, CDR2 SYDVKM. The germline V and J ends were trimmed by 7 bases and 1 base, with 4 bases remaining between them. This CDR3 reads CASIENTEAFF. CDR3 sequence (DNA): TGTGCCAGCATCGAGAACACTGAAGCTTTCTTT.

The rearrangement links TRBV7-2 to TRBJ1-2; D is perhaps TRBD1 (5 bases). This CDR3 has 15 residues. The germline gives CDR1 SGHTA, CDR2 FQGNSA. Deletions cut 5 bases from V and 4 bases from J, with 17 bases between. This CDR3 is CASSPTSGPSYGYTF. CDR3 sequence (DNA): TGTGCCAGCAGCCCCACGTCGGGACCGAGCTATGGCTACACCTTC.

The rearrangement links TRBV2 to TRBJ1-2, with D unresolved. This CDR3 has 12 residues. Trimming cost V 3 bases and J 7 bases, with 9 bases left between them. Germline V gene data show CDR1 as SNHLY and CDR2 as FYNNEI. DNA of the CDR3: TGTGCCAGCAGTGAGACCTTCCGTGGCTACACCTTC. This gives the protein CASSETFRGYTF.

Ten or more counts support this clonotype. V usage is TRBV12-5 and J usage is TRBJ1-1; tentatively, D is TRBD1 (6 bases). Germline V gene sequence: CDR1 LGHNT, CDR2 FRNRAP. This CDR3 comprises 15 residues. The V gene lost 1 base and the J gene lost 3 bases, with 12 bases spanning the gap. The CDR3, as DNA: TGTGCTAGTGGTTTGGGACAGGCTGGGGACACTGAAGCTTTCTTT. Its translation: CASGLGQAGDTEAFF. Together with reference TRBV12-5 and TRBJ1-1, the CDR3 gives the full variable domain: DARVTQTPRHKVTEMGQEVTMRCQPILGHNTVFWYRQTMMQGLELLAYFRNRAPLDDSGMPKDRFSAEMPDATLATLKIQPSEPRDSAVYFCASGLGQAGDTEAFFGQGTRLTVV.

The gene calls are TRBV11-2 and TRBJ2-2, with D hard to call. CDR3 length: 18 amino acids. The V gene's germline CDR1 is SGHAT and CDR2 FQNNGV. Deletions cut 2 bases from V and 4 bases from J, with 20 bases between. The chain's CDR3 is CASSLFPSGSPITGELFF. The CDR3 DNA is TGTGCCAGCAGCTTATTCCCATCGGGTAGCCCTATCACCGGGGAGCTGTTTTTT.

The genes are TRBV6-5 and TRBJ2-7; D is undetermined. The V end lost 2 bases, the J end lost 2 bases, and 7 bases lay between the germline ends. Germline loops: CDR1 MNHEY, CDR2 SVGAGI. The CDR3 totals 13 residues. CDR3 residues: CASSYRRPYEQYF. DNA for the CDR3: TGTGCCAGCAGTTACCGCCGGCCCTACGAGCAGTACTTC.

The J gene is TRBJ1-5, the V gene TRBV6-1; D possibly corresponds to TRBD1 (6 bases). Germline CDR1 and CDR2: MNHNS and SASEGT. This CDR3 has 13 residues. V was clipped by 4 bases and J by 7 bases, with 11 bases between them. The CDR3 here is CASSVGGPQPQHF. The DNA for the CDR3 is TGTGCCAGCAGTGTAGGGGGGCCCCAGCCCCAGCATTTT.

The J gene is TRBJ1-2, the V gene TRBV6-2 or TRBV6-3, with TRBD1 as a possible D gene (5 bases). CDR1 MNHEY and CDR2 SVGEGT come from the germline V gene. This CDR3 has 16 amino acids. Trimming pared 8 bases from V and 1 base from J, leaving 20 bases between. Here the CDR3 reads CASQTERGAFNYGYTF. The CDR3 DNA reads TGTGCCAGCCAGACAGAGCGCGGCGCCTTTAACTATGGCTACACCTTC.

The CDR3 is CSARSRGSPIHEQYF. CDR3 coding DNA: TGCAGTGCTAGGAGTCGGGGGAGTCCAATCCACGAGCAGTACTTC. J is TRBJ2-7 and V is TRBV20-1; possible D gene TRBD2, 6 bases. Germline CDR1 DFQATT, CDR2 SNEGSKA (reference sequence). This CDR3 contains 15 residues. V shed 3 bases and J shed 5 bases, with 20 bases lying between them.

In this sample, this clonotype turned up many times. The V gene is TRBV28, the J gene TRBJ2-4; no clear D gene. The CDR3 is 12 residues long. CDR1 and CDR2 from the germline V gene are MDHEN and SYDVKM. Trimming took off 3 bases at V and 11 bases at J, with 11 bases between the two ends. Written as DNA, the CDR3 is TGTGCCAGCAGTTTGAGAGCCGAGGTTCAGTACTTC. Translation gives CASSLRAEVQYF.

This clonotype was seen ten or more times. V usage is TRBV30 and J usage is TRBJ1-2, with D maybe TRBD1 (5 bases). From germline, CDR1 is GTSNPN and CDR2 SVGIG (reference sequence). The CDR3 spans 14 residues. Trimming removed 2 bases from V and 4 bases from J, with 14 bases in between. The CDR3 coding sequence is TGTGCCTGGAGTTTAACGACAGAAGCCTATGGCTACACCTTC. This translates into CAWSLTTEAYGYTF.

This clonotype was found many times. The chain employs TRBV12-3 or TRBV12-4 and TRBJ2-5, with 7 bases lining up with TRBD1. The CDR3 has 14 amino acids. Unmatched junction bases numbered 10, after V lost 7 bases and J lost 5 bases. CDR3 in amino acids: CASTPGQGDETQYF. CDR3 nucleotide sequence: TGTGCCAGCACCCCCGGTCAGGGGGACGAGACCCAGTACTTC.

This clonotype was seen ten or more times. The chain employs TRBV7-8 and TRBJ1-6; D remains unclear. Per germline, CDR1 SGHVS and CDR2 FQNEAQ. CDR3 length: 13 amino acids. V was trimmed by 5 bases and J by 11 bases, leaving 13 bases between them. CDR3 in amino acids: CASSQDGRTPLHF. DNA of the CDR3: TGTGCCAGCAGCCAGGACGGCCGAACACCCCTCCACTTT.

This clonotype was recorded at least ten times. This chain connects TRBV6-2 or TRBV6-3 to TRBJ2-7, with a tentative D call TRBD1 (6 bases). Looked up from germline, CDR1 is MNHEY and CDR2 is SVGEGT. With 0 bases removed from V and 2 bases from J, the gap between germline ends came to 14 bases. The CDR3 is made up of 16 amino acids. The CDR3 is CASSYSTGTPTYEQYF. DNA for the CDR3: TGTGCCAGCAGTTACTCGACCGGGACACCAACCTACGAGCAGTACTTC.

This clonotype was detected ten times or more. This chain connects TRBV28 to TRBJ1-6; D is undetermined. From germline, CDR1 is MDHEN and CDR2 SYDVKM. V was trimmed by 2 bases and J by 0 bases, leaving 5 bases between them. The CDR3 extends over 15 amino acids. The CDR3, as DNA: TGTGCCAGCAGTTTACACAGCTCCTATAATTCACCCCTCCACTTT. As protein: CASSLHSSYNSPLHF. The whole variable domain, filled in from reference TRBV28 and TRBJ1-6, reads DVKVTQSSRYLVKRTGEKVFLECVQDMDHENMFWYRQDPGLGLRLIYFSYDVKMKEKGDIPEGYSVSREKKERFSLILESASTNQTSMYLCASSLHSSYNSPLHFGNGTRLTVT.

The sample holds many counts of this clonotype. V and J are TRBV20-1 and TRBJ2-7; possibly TRBD1 for D (6 bases). Germline loops: CDR1 DFQATT, CDR2 SNEGSKA (reference sequence). Trimming took off 0 bases at V and 1 base at J, with 13 bases between the two ends. The CDR3 is made up of 15 amino acids. The CDR3 nucleotides are TGCAGTGCTAGAGATGGGGGCCTTGGGTCCTACGAGCAGTACTTC. As protein: CSARDGGLGSYEQYF.

The chain couples TRBV11-2 to TRBJ2-7, with 8 bases aligning to TRBD1. Losses at the gene ends were 4 bases for V and 1 base for J; bases not matched to a gene: 12. Germline V gene data show CDR1 as SGHAT and CDR2 as FQNNGV. This CDR3 contains 17 residues. The CDR3 loop reads CASSSRTGRPSSYEQYF. As DNA, the CDR3 is TGTGCCAGCAGCTCCAGGACAGGGAGACCTTCATCCTACGAGCAGTACTTC.

This clonotype was seen just once. CDR3 sequence reads: CASSYSIQGTRTYEQYF. In DNA, the CDR3 is TGTGCCAGCAGTTACTCGATCCAGGGTACTAGGACCTACGAGCAGTACTTC. The J gene is TRBJ2-7, the V gene TRBV6-5; D assignment may be TRBD1 or TRBD2 (5 bases each). Trimming pared 0 bases from V and 2 bases from J, leaving 17 bases between. CDR3 length: 17 residues. Germline CDR1 and CDR2: MNHEY and SVGAGI.

This rearrangement joins TRBV5-6 to TRBJ1-5; the match to TRBD1 covers 8 bases. The junction had 3 bases not matched to a gene; V was cut back by 2 bases and J by 5 bases. The CDR3 runs to 14 residues. Germline-derived CDR1 and CDR2 are SGHDT and YYEEEE. DNA for the CDR3: TGTGCCAGCAGCTTCATGGACAGGGATCAGCCCCAGCATTTT. Residues: CASSFMDRDQPQHF.

The V gene is TRBV28, the J gene TRBJ1-1; D is unresolved. The CDR3 length is 12 residues. V was pared by 7 bases and J by 4 bases, with 10 bases between. The germline CDR1 and CDR2 sequences are MDHEN and SYDVKM. The CDR3 reads CASMEVTTEAFF. CDR3 sequence (DNA): TGTGCCAGCATGGAGGTCACCACTGAAGCTTTCTTT.

The chain uses TRBV28 and TRBJ1-1; D is unclear. Trimming removed 5 bases at V and 1 base at J, with 8 bases between. The CDR3 totals 13 residues. CDR1 and CDR2 (germline): MDHEN, SYDVKM. CDR3 sequence reads: CASSMRQNTEAFF. In DNA form, the CDR3 reads TGTGCCAGCAGTATGCGACAGAACACTGAAGCTTTCTTT. The full variable domain, completed using reference TRBV28 and TRBJ1-1, is DVKVTQSSRYLVKRTGEKVFLECVQDMDHENMFWYRQDPGLGLRLIYFSYDVKMKEKGDIPEGYSVSREKKERFSLILESASTNQTSMYLCASSMRQNTEAFFGQGTRLTVV.